One T cell receptor beta chain is described in this entry. Its antigen is still unknown. The sample comes from a study of follicular helper T cells after annual influenza vaccination. Produced via immunoSEQ multiplex PCR; TCRdb's table is partial and in-frame only. The sample records thousands of clones, about 80% being singletons. Findings of the study overall: ICOS+CD38+ cTfh clonality tracked population frequency, and its change tracked circulating plasmablast change. Yearly vaccinations repeatedly recalled conserved clonotypes in ICOS+CD38+ cTfh. ICOS-CD38- cTfh most often held earlier Day 7 ICOS+CD38+ clones.

Time point described: 2014-2015 season, pre-vaccination. Sorted blood CD4 subsets were sequenced before and after adults received seasonal inactivated influenza vaccine. Germline CDR1 is GTSNPN and CDR2 is SVGIG (reference sequence). There are 15 residues in the CDR3. Trimming took 7 bases from V and 0 from J, leaving 16 bases between them. The sample was CXCR5+ CD38- circulating T follicular helper cells from blood, taken on the day of influenza vaccination. Subset: circulating Tfh, non-naive CD4+CXCR5+PD-1+ (ICOS+CD38+ or ICOS-CD38-). The gene calls are TRBV30 and TRBJ1-3; possibly TRBD1 for D (5 bases). This sequence originates from an adult who received the influenza vaccine. CDR3: CASAHRSSSGNTIYF. The CDR3 DNA reads as TGTGCCTCGGCGCACAGGTCCAGCTCTGGAAACACCATATATTTT.